This T cell receptor (beta chain) was recorded in a study of cytomegalovirus exposure and HLA in healthy donors. Study information: In an early release, HLA-typed donors contributed 75 million to 85 million unique TCR sequences.

A note on this clone: Its antigen is unknown.

Both 60 Vbeta primers and 13 Jbeta primers went into the PCR. Sequencing was performed with immunoSEQ multiplex PCR; in TCRdb, only in-frame clones are kept and a portion is missing. The table shows about 160,000 clones, with around 78% occurring only once. General study points: Roughly uniform sequencing depth across donors was assumed, possibly incorrectly. Most TCR sequences were seen very rarely across donors, but some public TCRs occurred in many. Later analysis placed DRB1 highest and HLA-C lowest in TCR association rates, which differed by HLA locus.

Sequenced material: PBMCs. The source of this sequence is a woman aged 40 to 50 in good health and CMV-seropositive.

The CDR3: CASSFTGVTEAFF. In DNA form, the CDR3 reads TGTGCCAGCAGTTTTACAGGGGTCACTGAAGCTTTCTTT. V and J are TRBV28 and TRBJ1-1, with TRBD1 identical over 7 bases. Per germline, CDR1 MDHEN and CDR2 SYDVKM. This CDR3 is 13 amino acids long. Trimming removed 3 bases from V and 4 bases from J; junction bases left unmatched: 2.